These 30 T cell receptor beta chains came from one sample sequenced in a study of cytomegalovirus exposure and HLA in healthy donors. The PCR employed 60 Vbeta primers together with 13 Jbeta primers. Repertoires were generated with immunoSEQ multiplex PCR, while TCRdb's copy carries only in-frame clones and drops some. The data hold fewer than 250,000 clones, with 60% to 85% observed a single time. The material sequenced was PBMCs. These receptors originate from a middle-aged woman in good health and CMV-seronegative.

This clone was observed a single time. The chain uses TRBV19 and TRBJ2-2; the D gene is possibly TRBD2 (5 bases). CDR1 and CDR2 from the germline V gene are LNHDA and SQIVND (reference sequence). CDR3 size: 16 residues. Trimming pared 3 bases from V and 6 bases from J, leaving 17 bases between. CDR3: CASSISLARGAGELFF. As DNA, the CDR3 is TGTGCCAGTAGTATTAGCTTAGCTCGGGGAGCCGGGGAGCTGTTTTTT.

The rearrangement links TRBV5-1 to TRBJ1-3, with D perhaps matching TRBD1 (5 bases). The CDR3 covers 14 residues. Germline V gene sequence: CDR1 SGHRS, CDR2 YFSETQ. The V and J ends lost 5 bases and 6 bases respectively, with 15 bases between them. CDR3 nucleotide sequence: TGCGCCAGCAGTTTTCAGGGCCAAGAAAACACCATATATTTT. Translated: CASSFQGQENTIYF.

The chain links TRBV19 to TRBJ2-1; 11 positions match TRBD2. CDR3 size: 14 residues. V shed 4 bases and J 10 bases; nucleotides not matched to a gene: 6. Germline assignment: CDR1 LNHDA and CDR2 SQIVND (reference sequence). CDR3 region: CASSTTSGKEEQFF. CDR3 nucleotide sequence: TGTGCCAGTAGTACGACTAGCGGGAAGGAGGAGCAGTTCTTC.

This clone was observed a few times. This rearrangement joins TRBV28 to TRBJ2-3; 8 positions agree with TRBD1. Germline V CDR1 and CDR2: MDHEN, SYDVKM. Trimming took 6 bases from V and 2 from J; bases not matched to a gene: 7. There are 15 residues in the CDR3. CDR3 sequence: CASSYPGQATDTQYF. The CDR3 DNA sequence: TGTGCCAGCAGCTATCCGGGACAGGCCACAGATACGCAGTATTTT.

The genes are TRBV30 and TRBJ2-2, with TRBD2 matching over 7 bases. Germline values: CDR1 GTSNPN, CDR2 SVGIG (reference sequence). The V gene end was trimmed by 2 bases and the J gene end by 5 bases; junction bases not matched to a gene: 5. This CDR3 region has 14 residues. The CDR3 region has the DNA TGTGCCTGGAGTAAACCTAGCGGAACCGGGGAGCTGTTTTTT. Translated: CAWSKPSGTGELFF.

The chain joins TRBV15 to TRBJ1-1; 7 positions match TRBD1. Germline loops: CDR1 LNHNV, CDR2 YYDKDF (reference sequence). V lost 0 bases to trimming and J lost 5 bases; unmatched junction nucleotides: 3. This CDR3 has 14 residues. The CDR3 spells CATSRDQGGTEAFF. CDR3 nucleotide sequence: TGTGCCACCAGCAGAGATCAGGGGGGAACTGAAGCTTTCTTT.

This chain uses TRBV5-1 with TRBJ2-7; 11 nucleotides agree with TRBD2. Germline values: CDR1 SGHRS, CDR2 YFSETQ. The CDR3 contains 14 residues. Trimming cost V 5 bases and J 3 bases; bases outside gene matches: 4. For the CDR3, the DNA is TGCGCCAGCAGATCGGGACTAGCGGACTACGAGCAGTACTTC. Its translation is CASRSGLADYEQYF. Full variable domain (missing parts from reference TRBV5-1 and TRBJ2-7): KAGVTQTPRYLIKTRGQQVTLSCSPISGHRSVSWYQQTPGQGLQFLFEYFSETQRNKGNFPGRFSGRQFSNSRSEMNVSTLELGDSALYLCASRSGLADYEQYFGPGTRLTVT.

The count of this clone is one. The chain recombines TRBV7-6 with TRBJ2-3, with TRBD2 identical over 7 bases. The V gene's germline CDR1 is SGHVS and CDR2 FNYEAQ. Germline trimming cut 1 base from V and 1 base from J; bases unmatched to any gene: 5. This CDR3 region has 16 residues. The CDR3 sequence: CASSLEWEGRTDTQYF. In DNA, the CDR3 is TGTGCCAGCAGCTTAGAGTGGGAGGGCCGCACAGATACGCAGTATTTT. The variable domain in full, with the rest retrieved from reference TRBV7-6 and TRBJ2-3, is GAGVSQSPRYKVTKRGQDVALRCDPISGHVSLYWYRQALGQGPEFLTYFNYEAQQDKSGLPNDRFSAERPEGSISTLTIQRTEQRDSAMYRCASSLEWEGRTDTQYFGPGTRLTVL.

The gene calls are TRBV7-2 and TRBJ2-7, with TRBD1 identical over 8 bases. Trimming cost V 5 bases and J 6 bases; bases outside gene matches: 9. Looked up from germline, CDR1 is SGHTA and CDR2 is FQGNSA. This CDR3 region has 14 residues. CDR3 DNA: TGTGCCAGCAGCCGGGGGACAGGTGCACGCGAGCAGTACGTC. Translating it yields CASSRGTGAREQYV.

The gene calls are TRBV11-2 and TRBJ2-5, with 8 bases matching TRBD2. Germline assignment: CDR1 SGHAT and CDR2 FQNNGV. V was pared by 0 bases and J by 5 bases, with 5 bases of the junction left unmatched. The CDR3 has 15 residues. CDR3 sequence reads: CASSLEGGLAETQYF. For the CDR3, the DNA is TGTGCCAGCAGCTTAGAGGGCGGACTAGCCGAGACCCAGTACTTC. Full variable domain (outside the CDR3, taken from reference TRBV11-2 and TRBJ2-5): EAGVAQSPRYKIIEKRQSVAFWCNPISGHATLYWYQQILGQGPKLLIQFQNNGVVDDSQLPKDRFSAERLKGVDSTLKIQPAKLEDSAVYLCASSLEGGLAETQYFGPGTRLLVL.

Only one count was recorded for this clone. This CDR3 is CASSLEGTGVEQYF. In DNA form, the CDR3 reads TGCGCCAGCAGCTTGGAGGGGACAGGGGTAGAGCAGTACTTC. This sequence joins TRBV5-1 and TRBJ2-7; 10 nucleotides line up with TRBD1. The length of the CDR3 is 14 residues. CDR1 and CDR2 from the germline V gene are SGHRS and YFSETQ. Germline trimming cut 0 bases from V and 7 bases from J; bases unmatched to any gene: 4.

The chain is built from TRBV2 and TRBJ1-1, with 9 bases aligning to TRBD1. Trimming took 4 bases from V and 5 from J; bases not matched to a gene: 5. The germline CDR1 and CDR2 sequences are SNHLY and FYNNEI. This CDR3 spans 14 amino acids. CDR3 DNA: TGTGCCAGCAGTGTCAGGACAGGGGCGACTGAAGCTTTCTTT. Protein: CASSVRTGATEAFF.

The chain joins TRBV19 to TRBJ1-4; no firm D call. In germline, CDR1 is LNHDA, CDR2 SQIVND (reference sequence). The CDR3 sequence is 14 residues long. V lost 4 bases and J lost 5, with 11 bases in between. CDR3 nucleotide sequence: TGTGCCAGTAGTACTCGGGGTGGAAATGAAAAACTGTTTTTT. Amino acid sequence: CASSTRGGNEKLFF.

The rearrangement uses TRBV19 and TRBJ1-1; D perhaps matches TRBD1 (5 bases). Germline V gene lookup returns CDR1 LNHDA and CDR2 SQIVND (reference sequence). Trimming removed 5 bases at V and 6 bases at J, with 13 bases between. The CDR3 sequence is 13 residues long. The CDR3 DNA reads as TGTGCCAGTAGTTCGGGACTTTCAGCTGAAGCTTTCTTT. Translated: CASSSGLSAEAFF.

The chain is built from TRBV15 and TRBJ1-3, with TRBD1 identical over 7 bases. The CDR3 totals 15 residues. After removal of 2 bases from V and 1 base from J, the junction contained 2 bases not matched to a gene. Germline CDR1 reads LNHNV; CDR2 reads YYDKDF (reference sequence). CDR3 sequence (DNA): TGTGCCACCAGCAGACGACAGGGTTCTGGAAACACCATATATTTT. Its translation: CATSRRQGSGNTIYF.

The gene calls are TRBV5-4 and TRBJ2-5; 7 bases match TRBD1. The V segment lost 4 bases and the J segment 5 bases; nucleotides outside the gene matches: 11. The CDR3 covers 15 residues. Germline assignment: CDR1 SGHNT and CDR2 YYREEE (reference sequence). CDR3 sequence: CASSPSTGKSETQYF. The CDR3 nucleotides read TGTGCCAGCAGCCCGTCGACAGGGAAGTCCGAGACCCAGTACTTC.

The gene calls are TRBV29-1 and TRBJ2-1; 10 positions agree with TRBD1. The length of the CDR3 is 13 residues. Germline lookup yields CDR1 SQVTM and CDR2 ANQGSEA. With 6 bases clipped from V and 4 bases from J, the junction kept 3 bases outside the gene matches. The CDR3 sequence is CSVVDRGYNEQFF. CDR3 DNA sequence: TGCAGCGTGGTGGACAGGGGGTACAATGAGCAGTTCTTC.

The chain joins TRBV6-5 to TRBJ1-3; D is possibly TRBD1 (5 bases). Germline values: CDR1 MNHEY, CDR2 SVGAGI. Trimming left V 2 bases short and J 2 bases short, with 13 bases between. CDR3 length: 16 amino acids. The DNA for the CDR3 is TGTGCCAGCAGTTACCTTCCGACAGCCACTGGAAACACCATATATTTT. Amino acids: CASSYLPTATGNTIYF.

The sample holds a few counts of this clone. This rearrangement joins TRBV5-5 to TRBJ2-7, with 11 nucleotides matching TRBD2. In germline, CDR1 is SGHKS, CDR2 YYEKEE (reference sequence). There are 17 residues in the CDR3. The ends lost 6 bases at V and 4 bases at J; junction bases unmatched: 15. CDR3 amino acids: CASTLTGLGLAAYEQYF. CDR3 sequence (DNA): TGTGCCAGCACTTTGACCGGTCTGGGACTAGCGGCTTACGAGCAGTACTTC.

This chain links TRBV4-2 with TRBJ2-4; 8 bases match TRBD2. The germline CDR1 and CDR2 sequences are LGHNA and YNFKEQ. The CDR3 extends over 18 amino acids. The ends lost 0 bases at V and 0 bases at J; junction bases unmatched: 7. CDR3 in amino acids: CASSQDIAGSLAKNIQYF. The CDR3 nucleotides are TGTGCCAGCAGCCAAGATATAGCGGGGTCCCTAGCCAAAAACATTCAGTACTTC.

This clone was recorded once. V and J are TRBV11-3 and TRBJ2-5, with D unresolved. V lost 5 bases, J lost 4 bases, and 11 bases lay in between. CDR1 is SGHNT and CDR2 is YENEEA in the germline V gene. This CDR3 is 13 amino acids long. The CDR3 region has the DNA TGTGCCAGCAGCCCCGAAAGGAGAGAGACCCAGTACTTC. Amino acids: CASSPERRETQYF. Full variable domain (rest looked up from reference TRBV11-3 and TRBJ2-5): EAGVVQSPRYKIIEKKQPVAFWCNPISGHNTLYWYLQNLGQGPELLIRYENEEAVDDSQLPKDRFSAERLKGVDSTLKIQPAELGDSAVYLCASSPERRETQYFGPGTRLLVL.

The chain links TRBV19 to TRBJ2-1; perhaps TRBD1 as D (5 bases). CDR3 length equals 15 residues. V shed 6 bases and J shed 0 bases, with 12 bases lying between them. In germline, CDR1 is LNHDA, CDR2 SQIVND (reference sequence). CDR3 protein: CASSLQDPSYNEQFF. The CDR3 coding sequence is TGTGCCAGTAGCCTACAGGACCCCTCCTACAATGAGCAGTTCTTC.

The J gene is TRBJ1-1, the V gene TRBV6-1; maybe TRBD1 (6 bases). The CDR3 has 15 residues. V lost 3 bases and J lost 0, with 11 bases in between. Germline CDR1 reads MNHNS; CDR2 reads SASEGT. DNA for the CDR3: TGTGCCAGCAGTGAGCTCAGGGGTATGAACACTGAAGCTTTCTTT. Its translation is CASSELRGMNTEAFF.

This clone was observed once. As DNA, the CDR3 is TGTGCCAGCTCCTCTATGGGAGGGTACGGTACGGAGACCCAGTACTTC. Its protein product is CASSSMGGYGTETQYF. This chain uses TRBV18 with TRBJ2-5, with TRBD2 matching over 7 bases. The germline gives CDR1 KGHSH, CDR2 LQKENI. The CDR3 is made up of 16 amino acids. Unmatched junction bases numbered 15, after V lost 6 bases and J lost 5 bases.

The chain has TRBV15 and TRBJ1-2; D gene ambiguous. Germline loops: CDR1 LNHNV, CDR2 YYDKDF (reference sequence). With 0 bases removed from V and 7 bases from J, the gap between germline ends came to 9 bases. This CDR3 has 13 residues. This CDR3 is CATSRDETGGYTF. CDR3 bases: TGTGCCACCAGCAGAGATGAGACGGGTGGCTACACCTTC.

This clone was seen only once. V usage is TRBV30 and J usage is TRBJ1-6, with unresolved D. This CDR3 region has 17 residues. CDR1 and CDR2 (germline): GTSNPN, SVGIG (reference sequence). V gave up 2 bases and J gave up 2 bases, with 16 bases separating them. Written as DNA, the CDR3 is TGTGCCTGGAGTACCCCCGGGAGGGTGACCTATAATTCACCCCTCCACTTT. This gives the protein CAWSTPGRVTYNSPLHF. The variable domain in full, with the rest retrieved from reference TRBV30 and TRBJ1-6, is SQTIHQWPATLVQPVGSPLSLECTVEGTSNPNLYWYRQAAGRGLQLLFYSVGIGQISSEVPQNLSASRPQDRQFILSSKKLLLSDSGFYLCAWSTPGRVTYNSPLHFGNGTRLTVT.

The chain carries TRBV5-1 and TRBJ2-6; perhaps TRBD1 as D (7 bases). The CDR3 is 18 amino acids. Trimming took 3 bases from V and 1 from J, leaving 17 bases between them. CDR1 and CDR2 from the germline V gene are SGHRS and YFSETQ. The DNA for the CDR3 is TGCGCCAGCAGCTCTGGGGGCGGGACAGCTTCTGGGGCCAACGTCCTGACTTTC. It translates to CASSSGGGTASGANVLTF.

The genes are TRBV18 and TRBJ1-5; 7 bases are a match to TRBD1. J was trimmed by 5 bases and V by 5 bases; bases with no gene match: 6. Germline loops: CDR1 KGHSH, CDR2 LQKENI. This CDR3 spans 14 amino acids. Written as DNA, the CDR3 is TGTGCCAGCTCATCGACAGGGAAGGATCAGCCCCAGCATTTT. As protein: CASSSTGKDQPQHF.

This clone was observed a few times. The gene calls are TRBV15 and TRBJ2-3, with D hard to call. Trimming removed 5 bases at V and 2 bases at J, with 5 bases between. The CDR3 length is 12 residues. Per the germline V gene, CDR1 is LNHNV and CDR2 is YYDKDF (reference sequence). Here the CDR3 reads CATSPYTDTQYF. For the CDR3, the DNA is TGTGCCACCAGCCCCTACACAGATACGCAGTATTTT.

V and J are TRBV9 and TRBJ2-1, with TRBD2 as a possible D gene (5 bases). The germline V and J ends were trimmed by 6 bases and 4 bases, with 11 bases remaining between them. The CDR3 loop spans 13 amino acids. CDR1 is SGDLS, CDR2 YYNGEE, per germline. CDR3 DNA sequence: TGTGCCAGCAACAGCGGACTGTACAATGAGCAGTTCTTC. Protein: CASNSGLYNEQFF. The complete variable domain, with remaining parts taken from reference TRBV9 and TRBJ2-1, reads DSGVTQTPKHLITATGQRVTLRCSPRSGDLSVYWYQQSLDQGLQFLIQYYNGEERAKGNILERFSAQQFPDLHSELNLSSLELGDSALYFCASNSGLYNEQFFGPGTRLTVL.